The 26 T cell receptor beta chains reported below all come from one sample, sequenced in a study of T cell responses to AZD1222 COVID-19 vaccine. Generated by immunoSEQ multiplex PCR, the TCRdb table keeps only in-frame clones and is missing some. The sample lists 95,000 to 120,000 clones, approximately 89% seen once, with 3.1% in the top ten. The specimen comprised peripheral blood, sampled on day 0 of MenACWY control vaccination. The receptor set was obtained from an adult in good health.

The chain joins TRBV19 to TRBJ2-7; no firm D call. CDR1 and CDR2 (germline): LNHDA, SQIVND (reference sequence). The CDR3 has 13 amino acids. Trimming left V 6 bases short and J 2 bases short, with 11 bases between. CDR3 bases: TGTGCCAGTAGATCAACTCACCCCTACGAGCAGTACTTC. It yields the protein CASRSTHPYEQYF.

This clone was counted once. The chain links TRBV5-1 to TRBJ2-2, with D possibly being TRBD1 (6 bases). The CDR3 covers 14 residues. CDR1 is SGHRS, CDR2 YFSETQ, per germline. Trimming pared 4 bases from V and 4 bases from J, leaving 11 bases between. The CDR3 spells CASSPIGGTGELFF. DNA of the CDR3: TGCGCCAGCAGCCCGATAGGGGGCACCGGGGAGCTGTTTTTT.

The chain recombines TRBV6-5 with TRBJ2-7; D may be TRBD2 (6 bases). Between the trimmed V and J ends, which lost 4 bases and 1 base, there was a span of 11 bases. CDR1 MNHEY and CDR2 SVGAGI come from the germline V gene. The CDR3 loop spans 14 amino acids. The DNA of the CDR3 is TGTGCCAGCAGTTTCCGGGGGATTTCCTACGAGCAGTACTTC. Translated, it gives CASSFRGISYEQYF.

The V call is TRBV10-1, the J call TRBJ2-7; D call uncertain. Trimming left V 4 bases short and J 2 bases short, with 12 bases between. CDR3 length: 14 residues. Germline V gene lookup returns CDR1 WNHNN and CDR2 SYGVQD (reference sequence). This CDR3 is CASSVSSATYEQYF. The CDR3 DNA sequence: TGCGCCAGCAGTGTCAGTTCAGCAACCTACGAGCAGTACTTC.

The chain combines TRBV7-9 with TRBJ1-1; D remains ambiguous. The CDR3 covers 14 residues. Germline-derived CDR1 and CDR2 are SEHNR and FQNEAQ (reference sequence). Trimming took 1 base from V and 3 from J, leaving 9 bases between them. The CDR3 coding sequence is TGTGCCAGCAGCTTAGTTCGTCCTTACACTGAAGCTTTCTTT. Translating it yields CASSLVRPYTEAFF.

This clone has more than one count but fewer than ten. The V call is TRBV7-9, the J call TRBJ2-2; TRBD2 aligns across 11 bases. V lost 5 bases to trimming and J lost 5 bases; unmatched junction nucleotides: 7. This CDR3 has 16 residues. Germline CDR1 reads SEHNR; CDR2 reads FQNEAQ (reference sequence). DNA of the CDR3: TGTGCCAGCAGCACGCTAGCGGGGGGAAGAACCGGGGAGCTGTTTTTT. Protein sequence: CASSTLAGGRTGELFF.

The chain combines TRBV29-1 with TRBJ2-5, with 12 nucleotides matching TRBD1. The germline gives CDR1 SQVTM, CDR2 ANQGSEA. This CDR3 has 16 amino acids. The V segment lost 3 bases and the J segment 5 bases; nucleotides outside the gene matches: 10. The CDR3 bases are TGCAGCGTTGACGGGTCGGGACAGGGGGCGCAGGAGACCCAGTACTTC. It yields the protein CSVDGSGQGAQETQYF.

This clone was seen more than once but under ten times. The gene calls are TRBV7-9 and TRBJ2-1, with D perhaps being TRBD1 or TRBD2 (6 bases each). Germline V CDR1 and CDR2: SEHNR, FQNEAQ (reference sequence). V was cut by 5 bases and J by 7 bases, with 18 bases left in between. This CDR3 region has 15 residues. In nucleotides, the CDR3 is TGTGCCAGCAGCACTCGGGAAGGGGGGCGAAATGAGCAGTTCTTC. Translating it yields CASSTREGGRNEQFF.

This chain joins TRBV5-1 and TRBJ2-1, with 12 bases that match TRBD1. This CDR3 contains 16 residues. The trim removed 2 bases at V and 4 bases at J, leaving 4 bases unmatched. Germline V CDR1 and CDR2: SGHRS, YFSETQ. The DNA for the CDR3 is TGCGCCAGCAGCTTCGGGACAGGGGGCGCTTACAATGAGCAGTTCTTC. This encodes CASSFGTGGAYNEQFF.

V and J are TRBV6-5 and TRBJ2-5; TRBD1 aligns across 10 bases. V shed 5 bases and J 6 bases; nucleotides not matched to a gene: 6. The germline V gene has CDR1 MNHEY and CDR2 SVGAGI. The CDR3 has 14 amino acids. The CDR3 nucleotides read TGTGCCAGCAGTAGGACAGGGGGGGGGCAGACCCAGTACTTC. Amino acids: CASSRTGGGQTQYF.

The V and J genes are TRBV5-4 and TRBJ1-2, with 7 positions matching TRBD1. The J segment lost 2 bases and the V segment lost 4 bases, leaving 14 bases of the junction unmatched. Per the germline V gene, CDR1 is SGHNT and CDR2 is YYREEE (reference sequence). The CDR3 is 17 residues long. The CDR3 is CASSPAPPQGGNYGYTF. The CDR3 DNA is TGTGCCAGCAGCCCAGCACCCCCGCAGGGGGGCAACTATGGCTACACCTTC.

The V call is TRBV3-1 (or the pseudogene TRBV3-2), the J call TRBJ1-1; TRBD1 might be the D (5 bases). The germline V and J ends were trimmed by 5 bases and 4 bases, with 11 bases remaining between them. Germline V gene lookup returns CDR1 LGHDT and CDR2 YNNKEL (reference sequence). CDR3 length: 13 residues. The CDR3 protein is CASSSGRGTEAFF. The DNA of the CDR3 is TGTGCCAGCAGCTCGGGGAGGGGCACTGAAGCTTTCTTT.

V is TRBV6-5 and J is TRBJ2-1; TRBD2 aligns across 9 bases. With V trimmed by 10 bases and J by 0 bases, 7 bases remained unmatched. The CDR3 has 15 residues. Germline V lookup: CDR1 MNHEY, CDR2 SVGAGI. The CDR3 sequence: CATTASGASYNEQFF. The CDR3 DNA reads as TGTGCCACAACCGCTAGCGGGGCCTCCTACAATGAGCAGTTCTTC.

The V call is TRBV2, the J call TRBJ2-3; the D gene is possibly TRBD1 (6 bases). V dropped 3 bases and J dropped 4 bases, with 8 bases sitting between them. This CDR3 has 13 residues. Looked up from germline, CDR1 is SNHLY and CDR2 is FYNNEI. This CDR3 reads CASSETGSDTQYF. In DNA, the CDR3 is TGTGCCAGCAGTGAGACAGGCTCAGATACGCAGTATTTT.

The V gene is TRBV10-1, the J gene TRBJ1-1; D ambiguous. Trimming removed 5 bases at V and 0 bases at J, with 7 bases between. CDR3 length: 13 amino acids. CDR1 is WNHNN, CDR2 SYGVQD, per germline (reference sequence). The CDR3 DNA reads as TGCGCCAGCAGTCCCGCCCTGAACACTGAAGCTTTCTTT. This encodes CASSPALNTEAFF.

V is TRBV6-1 and J is TRBJ2-5, with D perhaps assigned TRBD1 or TRBD2 (5 bases each). Deletions cut 1 base from V and 1 base from J, with 7 bases between. Per germline, CDR1 MNHNS and CDR2 SASEGT. This CDR3 is 14 amino acids long. In DNA, the CDR3 is TGTGCCAGCAGTGAAGGGGGGAGCCAAGAGACCCAGTACTTC. It is translated as CASSEGGSQETQYF.

This chain links TRBV3-1 (or the pseudogene TRBV3-2) with TRBJ2-5; D is unresolved. Per germline, CDR1 LGHDT and CDR2 YNNKEL (reference sequence). The CDR3 length is 13 residues. V was pared by 3 bases and J by 0 bases, with 5 bases between. This CDR3 reads CASSHEYQETQYF. CDR3 nucleotides: TGTGCCAGCAGCCATGAGTACCAAGAGACCCAGTACTTC.

The V gene is TRBV11-1, the J gene TRBJ2-5; 8 positions match TRBD1. Germline V gives CDR1 SGHAT, CDR2 FQDESV (reference sequence). The CDR3 has 14 amino acids. V shed 4 bases, J shed 6 bases, and the junction held 7 bases outside the gene matches. The CDR3: CASSSDRVGQTQYF. Here the CDR3 DNA reads TGTGCCAGCAGCTCGGACAGGGTGGGGCAGACCCAGTACTTC.

In regard to this clone: One junction end disagrees with the germline gene, perhaps due to a read error. This rearrangement joins TRBV28 to TRBJ1-6, with D maybe TRBD1 (6 bases). The CDR3 runs 12 residues. Germline V CDR1 and CDR2: MDHEN, SYDVKM. CDR3 protein: CASSLGSRGENF. In DNA, the CDR3 is TGTGCCAGCAGTTTGGGCTCCAGGGGCGAAAACTTT.

The V and J genes are TRBV18 and TRBJ2-7; D is unclear. The CDR3 length is 13 residues. With 6 bases removed from V and 5 bases from J, the gap between germline ends came to 14 bases. Germline CDR1 KGHSH, CDR2 LQKENI. For the CDR3, the DNA is TGTGCCAGCTCGAACCAACGTGACAACGAGCAGTACTTC. As protein: CASSNQRDNEQYF.

DNA for the CDR3: TGTGCCAGCAGCTTTGGGGCTCGCACCGGGGAGCTGTTTTTT. Amino acid sequence: CASSFGARTGELFF. The chain recombines TRBV7-2 with TRBJ2-2; TRBD1 might be the D (5 bases). Germline CDR1 SGHTA, CDR2 FQGNSA. Trimming pared 3 bases from V and 4 bases from J, leaving 9 bases between. The CDR3 totals 14 residues.

This clone has only one observation. V is TRBV6-1 and J is TRBJ1-1, with TRBD1 matching 8 bases. The CDR3 loop spans 15 amino acids. V lost 1 base to trimming and J lost 3 bases; unmatched junction nucleotides: 4. CDR1 and CDR2 from the germline V gene are MNHNS and SASEGT. The CDR3 DNA is TGTGCCAGCAGTGAAGGGACAGGGCTGGACACTGAAGCTTTCTTT. The encoded protein is CASSEGTGLDTEAFF.

The J gene is TRBJ1-6, the V gene TRBV30, with D possibly matching TRBD1 (5 bases). The V and J ends lost 7 bases and 0 bases respectively, with 22 bases between them. The CDR3 contains 18 residues. The V gene's germline CDR1 is GTSNPN and CDR2 SVGIG (reference sequence). The CDR3 DNA sequence: TGTGCCTCACGAACCCGGGACCCCCGGAGCTCCTATAATTCACCCCTCCACTTT. It is translated as CASRTRDPRSSYNSPLHF. The entire variable domain, with the rest obtained from reference TRBV30 and TRBJ1-6, is as follows: SQTIHQWPATLVQPVGSPLSLECTVEGTSNPNLYWYRQAAGRGLQLLFYSVGIGQISSEVPQNLSASRPQDRQFILSSKKLLLSDSGFYLCASRTRDPRSSYNSPLHFGNGTRLTVT.

The V and J genes are TRBV27 and TRBJ1-1; D remains ambiguous. Germline assignment: CDR1 MNHEY and CDR2 SMNVEV (reference sequence). The CDR3 loop spans 13 amino acids. V was trimmed by 4 bases and J by 2 bases, leaving 8 bases between them. The CDR3 here is CASSWADNTEAFF. The CDR3 DNA reads as TGTGCCAGCAGTTGGGCGGACAACACTGAAGCTTTCTTT.

This chain links TRBV6-2 or TRBV6-3 with TRBJ1-1, with D perhaps TRBD1 (5 bases). The CDR3 has 15 residues. The germline V and J ends were trimmed by 2 bases and 5 bases, with 15 bases remaining between them. Looked up from germline, CDR1 is MNHEY and CDR2 is SVGEGT. The CDR3 here is CASSYRGPEYTEAFF. DNA for the CDR3: TGTGCCAGCAGTTACAGGGGTCCGGAATATACTGAAGCTTTCTTT.

V is TRBV7-2 and J is TRBJ1-1; D is uncertain. The CDR3 spans 15 residues. Per germline, CDR1 SGHTA and CDR2 FQGNSA. V lost 5 bases to trimming and J lost 1 base, with 14 bases between them. CDR3 sequence: CASSPWYPTNTEAFF. CDR3 DNA: TGTGCCAGCAGCCCCTGGTACCCGACGAACACTGAAGCTTTCTTT.